This passage covers 17 T cell receptor beta chains from one sample sequenced in a study of blood T cell repertoires in COVID-19. Here immunoSEQ multiplex PCR was the method, and the copy in TCRdb shows in-frame clones only, minus some. Of 30,000 to 45,000 clones in the sample, over 65% were seen once. The source material was peripheral blood. Every receptor here comes from a man aged 55 to 69 with active COVID-19.

V and J are TRBV25-1 and TRBJ2-1; 9 nucleotides agree with TRBD2. Germline V gene sequence: CDR1 MGHDK, CDR2 SYGVNS. The junction had 2 bases not matched to a gene; V was cut back by 1 base and J by 1 base. CDR3 size: 16 residues. The CDR3 DNA follows: TGTGCCAGCAGTGAATCGGCGGGGGGGTCCTACAATGAGCAGTTCTTC. Protein: CASSESAGGSYNEQFF.

The rearrangement joins TRBV6-5 to TRBJ1-6, with 9 nucleotides matching TRBD1. The CDR3 is 15 residues long. V gave up 5 bases and J gave up 7 bases; unmatched junction bases: 6. Per the germline V gene, CDR1 is MNHEY and CDR2 is SVGAGI. As DNA, the CDR3 is TGTGCCAGCAGTCCCCCGGGACAGGGCAATTCACCCCTCCACTTT. Translation: CASSPPGQGNSPLHF.

This chain links TRBV18 with TRBJ1-1; no firm D call. The germline gives CDR1 KGHSH, CDR2 LQKENI. V lost 1 base to trimming and J lost 0 bases, with 6 bases between them. This CDR3 is 14 amino acids long. CDR3 sequence: CASSPQSMNTEAFF. The CDR3 coding sequence is TGTGCCAGCTCACCACAGAGCATGAACACTGAAGCTTTCTTT. Together with reference TRBV18 and TRBJ1-1, the CDR3 gives the full variable domain: NAGVMQNPRHLVRRRGQEARLRCSPMKGHSHVYWYRQLPEEGLKFMVYLQKENIIDESGMPKERFSAEFPKEGPSILRIQQVVRGDSAAYFCASSPQSMNTEAFFGQGTRLTVV.

The V and J genes are TRBV11-2 and TRBJ2-7; D gene ambiguous. From germline, CDR1 is SGHAT and CDR2 FQNNGV. The CDR3 is 13 residues long. The ends were cut back, 0 bases at V and 3 bases at J, with 6 bases in the middle. Here the CDR3 reads CASSLERGYEQYF. The CDR3 DNA reads TGTGCCAGCAGCTTAGAGCGAGGCTACGAGCAGTACTTC.

The V and J genes are TRBV6-1 and TRBJ1-1; D gene ambiguous. Trimming stripped 2 bases from V and 7 bases from J, with 11 bases between. CDR3 length: 13 amino acids. From germline, CDR1 is MNHNS and CDR2 SASEGT. CDR3 sequence (DNA): TGTGCCAGCAGTGAAAGGAGGGCCAGTGAAGCTTTCTTT. Its protein is CASSERRASEAFF.

This chain links TRBV3-1 (or the pseudogene TRBV3-2) with TRBJ1-3, with D hard to call. Germline CDR1 LGHDT, CDR2 YNNKEL (reference sequence). Trimming took off 6 bases at V and 0 bases at J, with 9 bases between the two ends. The CDR3 spans 14 residues. In DNA form, the CDR3 reads TGTGCCAGCAGAGCGCCTAACTCTGGAAACACCATATATTTT. Amino acid sequence: CASRAPNSGNTIYF.

The V call is TRBV5-4, the J call TRBJ2-3; no clear D. Germline assignment: CDR1 SGHNT and CDR2 YYREEE (reference sequence). This CDR3 is built from 15 residues. Deletions cut 0 bases from V and 2 bases from J, with 10 bases between. The CDR3 reads CASSLGQSPTDTQYF. The CDR3 DNA reads TGTGCCAGCAGCTTGGGGCAGTCCCCCACAGATACGCAGTATTTT.

This rearrangement joins TRBV14 to TRBJ1-1; 9 bases map to TRBD1. Per the germline V gene, CDR1 is SGHDN and CDR2 is FVKESK. V was pared by 2 bases and J by 6 bases, with 7 bases of the junction left unmatched. The CDR3 is made up of 15 amino acids. This CDR3 reads CASSQKGQGVAEAFF. The CDR3 DNA follows: TGTGCCAGCAGCCAAAAGGGACAGGGCGTTGCTGAAGCTTTCTTT.

The chain employs TRBV24-1 and TRBJ2-7; 7 bases align to TRBD1. The CDR3 sequence is 13 residues long. CDR1 is KGHDR and CDR2 is SFDVKD in the germline V gene. V lost 4 bases to trimming and J lost 6 bases; unmatched junction nucleotides: 5. CDR3 nucleotides: TGTGCCACCAGTGACCCTGGGACAGTCGAGCAGTACTTC. As protein: CATSDPGTVEQYF.

The CDR3 DNA follows: TGTGCCACCTCGGGGGGGCCCGGCAATGAGCAGTTCTTC. Protein sequence: CATSGGPGNEQFF. The rearrangement joins TRBV6-5 to TRBJ2-1; TRBD2 matches at 8 bases. The CDR3 loop spans 13 amino acids. Per germline, CDR1 MNHEY and CDR2 SVGAGI. V shed 10 bases and J 6 bases; nucleotides not matched to a gene: 8.

The chain joins TRBV4-2 to TRBJ1-5, with a tentative D call TRBD1 (5 bases). CDR1 and CDR2 from the germline V gene are LGHNA and YNFKEQ. The CDR3 is 18 amino acids. Trimming removed 0 bases from V and 0 bases from J, with 15 bases in between. This chain's CDR3 is CASSQEGTGGYSNQPQHF. Here the CDR3 DNA reads TGTGCCAGCAGCCAAGAGGGGACCGGGGGATATAGCAATCAGCCCCAGCATTTT.

This clone showed up just once. The chain has TRBV19 and TRBJ2-4; 9 bases fit TRBD2. The germline V gene encodes CDR1 LNHDA and CDR2 SQIVND (reference sequence). CDR3 length: 18 residues. After removal of 6 bases from V and 2 bases from J, the junction contained 14 bases not matched to a gene. Written as DNA, the CDR3 is TGTGCCAGTAGCCCCAGGGGTATAGCGGGAGAGACCAAAAACATTCAGTACTTC. Translation: CASSPRGIAGETKNIQYF.

This clone was seen once. The chain combines TRBV5-8 with TRBJ2-1, with 8 nucleotides matching TRBD2. Trimming at V came to 4 bases and at J to 6 bases, leaving 18 bases not matched to a gene. This CDR3 region has 18 residues. Germline loops: CDR1 SGHTS, CDR2 YDEGEE. The CDR3 DNA is TGTGCCAGCAGCCCACCTGGTGGACTAGCCGGAGGTCCCAATGAGCAGTTCTTC. Translation: CASSPPGGLAGGPNEQFF.

This clone was seen once. The chain recombines TRBV30 with TRBJ1-4; D call uncertain. Trimming left V 3 bases short and J 4 bases short, with 3 bases between. The CDR3 loop spans 11 amino acids. Germline lookup yields CDR1 GTSNPN and CDR2 SVGIG (reference sequence). The CDR3 region is CAWRYNEKLFF. As DNA, the CDR3 is TGTGCCTGGAGGTATAATGAAAAACTGTTTTTT.

This clone was seen a few times. The rearrangement joins TRBV3-1 (or the pseudogene TRBV3-2) to TRBJ1-1, with D possibly TRBD1 on 5 matching bases. Per the germline V gene, CDR1 is LGHDT and CDR2 is YNNKEL (reference sequence). Between the trimmed V and J ends, which lost 1 base and 5 bases, there was a span of 11 bases. The CDR3 loop spans 14 amino acids. The CDR3 bases are TGTGCCAGCAGCCAAGGACAGCAAACGACTGAAGCTTTCTTT. This translates into CASSQGQQTTEAFF.

The rearrangement uses TRBV11-1 and TRBJ2-2; 11 bases line up with TRBD2. The CDR3 contains 16 residues. V lost 5 bases and J lost 1; bases outside the gene matches: 3. Looked up from germline, CDR1 is SGHAT and CDR2 is FQDESV (reference sequence). CDR3: CASSITSGRNTGELFF. CDR3 sequence (DNA): TGTGCCAGCAGCATTACTAGCGGGAGGAACACCGGGGAGCTGTTTTTT. Full variable domain (outside the CDR3, taken from reference TRBV11-1 and TRBJ2-2): EAEVAQSPRYKITEKSQAVAFWCDPISGHATLYWYRQILGQGPELLVQFQDESVVDDSQLPKDRFSAERLKGVDSTLKIQPAELGDSAMYLCASSITSGRNTGELFFGEGSRLTVL.

This rearrangement joins TRBV18 to TRBJ2-3; 9 nucleotides line up with TRBD1. The V and J ends lost 8 bases and 3 bases, in that order; junction bases with no gene match: 6. Germline assignment: CDR1 KGHSH and CDR2 LQKENI. The CDR3 sequence is 14 residues long. The DNA for the CDR3 is TGTGCCAGCGGGAAACAGGGGGCTACAGATACGCAGTATTTT. Translation gives CASGKQGATDTQYF. The variable domain in full, completed from reference TRBV18 and TRBJ2-3, reads NAGVMQNPRHLVRRRGQEARLRCSPMKGHSHVYWYRQLPEEGLKFMVYLQKENIIDESGMPKERFSAEFPKEGPSILRIQQVVRGDSAAYFCASGKQGATDTQYFGPGTRLTVL.